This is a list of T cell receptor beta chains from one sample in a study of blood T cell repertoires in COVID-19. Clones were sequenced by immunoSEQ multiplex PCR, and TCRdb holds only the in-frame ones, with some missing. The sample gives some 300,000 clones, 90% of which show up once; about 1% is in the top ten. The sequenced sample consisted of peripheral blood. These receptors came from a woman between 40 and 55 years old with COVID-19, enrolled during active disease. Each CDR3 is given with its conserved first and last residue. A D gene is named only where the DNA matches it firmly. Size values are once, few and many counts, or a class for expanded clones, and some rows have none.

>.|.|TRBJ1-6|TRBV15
CATSSGRANSPLHF
TGTGCCACCAGCAGTGGCAGGGCTAATTCACCCCTCCACTTT
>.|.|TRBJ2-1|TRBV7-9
CASSGGDSEINEQFF
TGTGCCAGCAGCGGAGGGGACTCAGAGATAAATGAGCAGTTCTTC
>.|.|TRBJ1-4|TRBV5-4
CASSLQGPLPELFF
TGTGCCAGCAGCTTACAGGGCCCCCTTCCAGAACTGTTTTTT
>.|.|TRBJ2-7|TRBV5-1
CASSLSVVTYEQYF
TGCGCCAGCAGCTTGTCGGTGGTAACCTACGAGCAGTACTTC
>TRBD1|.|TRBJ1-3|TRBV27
CASSSTGGSGNTIYF
TGTGCCAGCAGTTCGACAGGGGGCTCTGGAAACACCATATATTTT
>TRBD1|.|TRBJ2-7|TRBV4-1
CASSRGQGSSYEQYF
TGCGCCAGCAGCCGCGGACAGGGGTCTTCCTACGAGCAGTACTTC
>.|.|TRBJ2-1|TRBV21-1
CASRGLAGGLCGEQFF
TGTGCCAGCAGAGGACTAGCGGGGGGGCTATGTGGTGAGCAGTTCTTC
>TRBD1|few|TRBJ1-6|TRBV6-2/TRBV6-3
CASSEGQGGSYNSPLHF
TGTGCCAGCAGTGAGGGACAGGGAGGGTCCTATAATTCACCCCTCCACTTT
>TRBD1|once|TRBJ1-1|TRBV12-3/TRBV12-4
CASSGTGVHVAFF
TGTGCCAGCAGCGGAACAGGGGTGCACGTAGCTTTCTTT
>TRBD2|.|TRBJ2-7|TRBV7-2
CASSFLSGVLYEQYF
TGTGCCAGCAGCTTCCTTAGCGGGGTCCTCTACGAGCAGTACTTC
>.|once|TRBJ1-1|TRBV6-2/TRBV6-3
CASSYHRDTINTEAFF
TGTGCCAGCAGTTACCACCGGGACACCATTAACACTGAAGCTTTCTTT
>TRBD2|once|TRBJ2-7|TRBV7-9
CASSSLKAGGRTYEQYF
TGTGCCAGCAGCTCGTTAAAAGCGGGAGGCCGTACCTACGAGCAGTACTTC
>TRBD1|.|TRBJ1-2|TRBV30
CAWRDRGPQYGYTF
TGTGCCTGGAGGGACAGGGGGCCGCAGTATGGCTACACCTTC
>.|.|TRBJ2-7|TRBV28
CASSEGLPYEQYF
TGTGCCAGCAGCGAGGGTCTCCCCTACGAGCAGTACTTC
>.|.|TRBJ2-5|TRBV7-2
CASSLDGGARETQYF
TGTGCCAGCAGCTTAGATGGGGGGGCTAGGGAGACCCAGTACTTC
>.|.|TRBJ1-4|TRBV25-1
CASSEFGPGNLEKLFF
.
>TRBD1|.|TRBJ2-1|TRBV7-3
CASSLSGGAYNEQFF
TGTGCCAGCAGCTTATCAGGGGGAGCCTACAATGAGCAGTTCTTC
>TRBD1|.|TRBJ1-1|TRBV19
CASSRRGRTEAFF
TGTGCCAGTAGTCGCAGGGGGAGGACTGAAGCTTTCTTT